This T cell receptor beta chain emerged from a study of blood T cell repertoires in COVID-19. Sequenced by immunoSEQ multiplex PCR; TCRdb stores in-frame clones only, minus some. Of under 130,000 clones in the sample, 84% are singletons; the top ten hold about 11%. This CDR3 is 13 amino acids long. Trimming removed 6 bases at V and 0 bases at J, with 6 bases between. Germline V lookup: CDR1 MGHRA, CDR2 YSYEKL. V and J are TRBV4-1 and TRBJ1-3, with D hard to call. Source material: peripheral blood. This receptor was taken from a human donor in a cohort sampled during active COVID-19. CDR3 bases: TGCGCCAGCAGTCAGAACTCTGGAAACACCATATATTTT. Amino acids: CASSQNSGNTIYF.